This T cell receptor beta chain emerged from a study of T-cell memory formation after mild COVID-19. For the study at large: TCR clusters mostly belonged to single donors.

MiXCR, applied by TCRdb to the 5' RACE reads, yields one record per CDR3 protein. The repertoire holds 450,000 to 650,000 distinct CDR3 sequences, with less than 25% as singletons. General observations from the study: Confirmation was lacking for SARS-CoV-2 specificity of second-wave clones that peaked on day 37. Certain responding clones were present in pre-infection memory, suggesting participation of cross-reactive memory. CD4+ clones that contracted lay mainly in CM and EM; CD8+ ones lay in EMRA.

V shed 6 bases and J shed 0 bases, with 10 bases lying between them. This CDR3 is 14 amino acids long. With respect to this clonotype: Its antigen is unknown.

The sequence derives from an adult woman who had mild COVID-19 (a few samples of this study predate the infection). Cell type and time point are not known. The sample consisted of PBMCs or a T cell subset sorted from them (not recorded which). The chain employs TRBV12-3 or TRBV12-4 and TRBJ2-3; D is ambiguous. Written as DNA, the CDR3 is TGTGCCAGCAGGCGCGGATTAAGCACAGATACGCAGTATTTT. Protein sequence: CASRRGLSTDTQYF.